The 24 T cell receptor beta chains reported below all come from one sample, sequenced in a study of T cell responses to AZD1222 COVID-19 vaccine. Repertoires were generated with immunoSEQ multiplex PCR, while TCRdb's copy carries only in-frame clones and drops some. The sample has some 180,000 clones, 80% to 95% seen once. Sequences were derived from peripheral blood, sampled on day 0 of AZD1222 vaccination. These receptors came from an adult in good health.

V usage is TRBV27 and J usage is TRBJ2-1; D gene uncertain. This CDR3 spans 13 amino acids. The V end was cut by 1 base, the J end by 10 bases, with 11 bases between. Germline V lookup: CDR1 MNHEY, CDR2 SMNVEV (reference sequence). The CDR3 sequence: CASSLYSGAEQFF. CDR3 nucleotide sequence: TGTGCCAGCAGTTTATACTCCGGAGCCGAGCAGTTCTTC.

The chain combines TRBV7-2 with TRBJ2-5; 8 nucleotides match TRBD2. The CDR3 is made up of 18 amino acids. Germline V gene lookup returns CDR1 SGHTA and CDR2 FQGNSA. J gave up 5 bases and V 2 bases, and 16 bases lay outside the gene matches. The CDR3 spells CASSLTLPRRGGLETQYF. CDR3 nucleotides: TGTGCCAGCAGCTTAACTCTACCTAGACGGGGGGGCCTGGAGACCCAGTACTTC.

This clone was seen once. In nucleotides, the CDR3 is TGTGCCAGCAGCGGCGAAGCGAGCTCCTACGAGCAGTACTTC. Its protein product is CASSGEASSYEQYF. This chain connects TRBV7-9 to TRBJ2-7, with D unresolved. CDR3 length: 14 residues. Germline CDR1 reads SEHNR; CDR2 reads FQNEAQ (reference sequence). V was trimmed by 5 bases and J by 0 bases, leaving 11 bases between them.

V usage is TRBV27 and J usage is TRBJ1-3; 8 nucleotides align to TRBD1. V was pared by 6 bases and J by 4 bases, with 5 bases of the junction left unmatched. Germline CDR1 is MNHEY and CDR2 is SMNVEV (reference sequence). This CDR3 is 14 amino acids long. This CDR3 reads CASSNGQGGNTIYF. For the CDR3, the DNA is TGTGCCAGCAGCAACGGACAGGGAGGAAACACCATATATTTT.

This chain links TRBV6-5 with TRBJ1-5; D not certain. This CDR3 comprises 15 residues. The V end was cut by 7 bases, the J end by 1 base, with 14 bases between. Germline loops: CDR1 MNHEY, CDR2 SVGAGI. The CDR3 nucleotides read TGTGCCAGCATGAGAGGGTTGGTCAGCAATCAGCCCCAGCATTTT. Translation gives CASMRGLVSNQPQHF.

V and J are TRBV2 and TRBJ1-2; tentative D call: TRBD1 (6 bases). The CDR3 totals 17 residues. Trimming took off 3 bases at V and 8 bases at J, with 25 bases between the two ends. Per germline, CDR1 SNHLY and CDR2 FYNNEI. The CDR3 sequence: CASSEGRGQGMVGGYTF. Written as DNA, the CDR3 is TGTGCCAGCAGTGAGGGCAGGGGCCAAGGTATGGTAGGCGGCTACACCTTC.

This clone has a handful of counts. The CDR3 DNA sequence: TGTGCCAGCAGCTTGGAGGGGACAGGCTCCTACGAGCAGTACTTC. It is translated as CASSLEGTGSYEQYF. The chain carries TRBV6-2 or TRBV6-3 and TRBJ2-7, with 8 bases identical to TRBD1. Germline trimming cut 6 bases from V and 0 bases from J; bases unmatched to any gene: 7. There are 15 residues in the CDR3. CDR1 is MNHEY, CDR2 SVGEGT, per germline.

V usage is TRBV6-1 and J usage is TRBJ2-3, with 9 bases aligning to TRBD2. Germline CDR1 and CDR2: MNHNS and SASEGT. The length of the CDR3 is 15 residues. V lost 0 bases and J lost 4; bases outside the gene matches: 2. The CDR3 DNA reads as TGTGCCAGCAGTGAAGCGATAGCGGGAGCAGATACGCAGTATTTT. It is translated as CASSEAIAGADTQYF.

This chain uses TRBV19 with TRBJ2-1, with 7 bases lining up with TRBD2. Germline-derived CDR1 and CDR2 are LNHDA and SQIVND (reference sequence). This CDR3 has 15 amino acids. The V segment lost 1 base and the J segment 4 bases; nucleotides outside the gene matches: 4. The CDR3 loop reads CASSIGAGLYNEQFF. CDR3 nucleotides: TGTGCCAGTAGTATAGGAGCGGGGCTATACAATGAGCAGTTCTTC.

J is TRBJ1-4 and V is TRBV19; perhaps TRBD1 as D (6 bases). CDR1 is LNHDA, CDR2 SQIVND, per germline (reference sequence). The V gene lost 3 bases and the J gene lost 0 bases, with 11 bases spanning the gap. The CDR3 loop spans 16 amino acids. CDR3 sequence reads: CASSIRGATTNEKLFF. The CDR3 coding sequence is TGTGCCAGTAGTATCAGGGGTGCAACAACTAATGAAAAACTGTTTTTT.

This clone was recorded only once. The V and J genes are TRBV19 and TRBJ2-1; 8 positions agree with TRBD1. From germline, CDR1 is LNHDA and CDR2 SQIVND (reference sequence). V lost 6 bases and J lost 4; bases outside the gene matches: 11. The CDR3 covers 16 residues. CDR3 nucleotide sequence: TGTGCCAGTAGCGAGAGGGCCCGACAGGGGTACAATGAGCAGTTCTTC. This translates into CASSERARQGYNEQFF. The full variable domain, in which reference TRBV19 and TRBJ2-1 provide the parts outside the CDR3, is DGGITQSPKYLFRKEGQNVTLSCEQNLNHDAMYWYRQDPGQGLRLIYYSQIVNDFQKGDIAEGYSVSREKKESFPLTVTSAQKNPTAFYLCASSERARQGYNEQFFGPGTRLTVL.

CDR3 sequence (DNA): TGTGCCAGTAGGACCGGGACAGCCATTAACTATGGCTACACCTTC. Its translation: CASRTGTAINYGYTF. The chain links TRBV19 to TRBJ1-2; 7 positions agree with TRBD1. V was pared by 6 bases and J by 1 base, with 8 bases of the junction left unmatched. The CDR3 totals 15 residues. Germline loops: CDR1 LNHDA, CDR2 SQIVND (reference sequence). The full variable domain, in which reference TRBV19 and TRBJ1-2 provide the parts outside the CDR3, is DGGITQSPKYLFRKEGQNVTLSCEQNLNHDAMYWYRQDPGQGLRLIYYSQIVNDFQKGDIAEGYSVSREKKESFPLTVTSAQKNPTAFYLCASRTGTAINYGYTFGSGTRLTVV.

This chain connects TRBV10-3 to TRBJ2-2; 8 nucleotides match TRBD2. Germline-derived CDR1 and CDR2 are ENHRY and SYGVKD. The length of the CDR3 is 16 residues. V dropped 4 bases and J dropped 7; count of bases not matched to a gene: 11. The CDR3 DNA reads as TGTGCCATCAGTGCAGGGATAGCGGGAAGTAGCGGGGAGCTGTTTTTT. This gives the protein CAISAGIAGSSGELFF.

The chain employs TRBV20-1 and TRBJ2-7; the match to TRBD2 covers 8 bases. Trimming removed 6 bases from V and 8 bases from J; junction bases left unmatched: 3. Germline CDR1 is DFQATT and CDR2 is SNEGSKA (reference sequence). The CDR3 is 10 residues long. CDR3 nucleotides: TGCAGTGCCGAGCGGGGGAAGCAGTACTTC. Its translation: CSAERGKQYF.

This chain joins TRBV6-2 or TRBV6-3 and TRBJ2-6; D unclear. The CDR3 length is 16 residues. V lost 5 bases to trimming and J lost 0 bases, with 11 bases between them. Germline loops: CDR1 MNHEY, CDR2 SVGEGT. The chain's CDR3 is CASSPMGSSGANVLTF. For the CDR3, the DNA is TGTGCCAGCAGTCCCATGGGTAGCTCTGGGGCCAACGTCCTGACTTTC.

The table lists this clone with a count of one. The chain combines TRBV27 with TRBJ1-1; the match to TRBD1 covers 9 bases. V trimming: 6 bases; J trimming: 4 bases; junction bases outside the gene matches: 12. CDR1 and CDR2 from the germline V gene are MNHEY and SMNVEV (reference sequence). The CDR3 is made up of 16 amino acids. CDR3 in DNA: TGTGCCAGCAGCCTCGGACAGGGGTTTCGTGGCACTGAAGCTTTCTTT. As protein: CASSLGQGFRGTEAFF.

The CDR3 sequence: CASSYSLRGNTGELFF. The CDR3 nucleotides are TGTGCCAGCAGCTATTCATTAAGGGGTAACACCGGGGAGCTGTTTTTT. The J gene is TRBJ2-2, the V gene TRBV9; D might be TRBD1 (5 bases). The germline gives CDR1 SGDLS, CDR2 YYNGEE. The V end was cut by 4 bases, the J end by 2 bases, with 15 bases between. CDR3 length: 16 residues.

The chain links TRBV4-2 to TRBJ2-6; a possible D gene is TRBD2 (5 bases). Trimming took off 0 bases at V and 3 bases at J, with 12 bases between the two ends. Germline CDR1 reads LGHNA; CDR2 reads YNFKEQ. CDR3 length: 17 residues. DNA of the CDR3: TGTGCCAGCAGCCAAGAGAGGGTCAAGGGTGGGGCCAACGTCCTGACTTTC. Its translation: CASSQERVKGGANVLTF.

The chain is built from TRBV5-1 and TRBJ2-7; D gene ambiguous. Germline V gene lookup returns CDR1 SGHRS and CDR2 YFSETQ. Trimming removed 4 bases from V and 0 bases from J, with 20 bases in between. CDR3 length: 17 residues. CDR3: CASSPNNGPHISYEQYF. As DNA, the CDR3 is TGCGCCAGCAGCCCTAACAATGGGCCACATATCTCCTACGAGCAGTACTTC. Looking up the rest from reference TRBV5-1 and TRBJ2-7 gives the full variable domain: KAGVTQTPRYLIKTRGQQVTLSCSPISGHRSVSWYQQTPGQGLQFLFEYFSETQRNKGNFPGRFSGRQFSNSRSEMNVSTLELGDSALYLCASSPNNGPHISYEQYFGPGTRLTVT.

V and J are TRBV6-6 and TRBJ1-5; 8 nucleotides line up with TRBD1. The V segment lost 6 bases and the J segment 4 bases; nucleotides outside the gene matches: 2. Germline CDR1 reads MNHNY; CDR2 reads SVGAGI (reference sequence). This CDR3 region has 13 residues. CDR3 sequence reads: CASSRQGNQPQHF. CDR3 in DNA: TGTGCCAGCAGCCGACAGGGGAATCAGCCCCAGCATTTT.

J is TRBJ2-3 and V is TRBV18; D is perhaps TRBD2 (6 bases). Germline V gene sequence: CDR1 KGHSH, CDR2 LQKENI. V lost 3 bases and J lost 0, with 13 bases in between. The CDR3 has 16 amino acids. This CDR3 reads CASSPEGITSTDTQYF. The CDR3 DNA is TGTGCCAGCTCACCGGAGGGAATAACTAGCACAGATACGCAGTATTTT.

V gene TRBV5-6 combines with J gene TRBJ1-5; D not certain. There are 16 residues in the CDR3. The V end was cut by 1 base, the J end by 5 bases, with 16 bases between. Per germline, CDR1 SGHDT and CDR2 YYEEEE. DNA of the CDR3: TGTGCCAGCAGCTTGACGTGGGGTAGGCAGGATCAGCCCCAGCATTTT. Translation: CASSLTWGRQDQPQHF.

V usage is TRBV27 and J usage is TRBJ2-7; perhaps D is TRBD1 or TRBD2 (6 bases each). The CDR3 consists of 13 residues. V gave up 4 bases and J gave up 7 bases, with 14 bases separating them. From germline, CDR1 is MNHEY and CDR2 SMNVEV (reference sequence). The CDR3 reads CASSWTAAGEQYF. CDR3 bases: TGTGCCAGCAGTTGGACAGCGGCGGGGGAGCAGTACTTC.

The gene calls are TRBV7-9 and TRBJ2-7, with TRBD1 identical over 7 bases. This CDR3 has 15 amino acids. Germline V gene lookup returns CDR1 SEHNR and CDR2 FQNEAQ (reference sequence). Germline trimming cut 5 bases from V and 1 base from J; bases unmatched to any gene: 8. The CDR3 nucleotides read TGTGCCAGCAGCACCCGGACAGGCCGTTCCTACGAGCAGTACTTC. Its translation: CASSTRTGRSYEQYF.